This entry features one T cell receptor (beta chain) sequence. Profiled with immunoSEQ multiplex PCR; TCRdb holds only in-frame clones, not every one. Among 60,000 to 70,000 clones listed, 74% were seen once. The CDR3 loop spans 17 amino acids. From germline, CDR1 is MGHDK and CDR2 SYGVNS. V lost 4 bases and J lost 1; bases outside the gene matches: 9. This entry is derived from a study of blood T cell repertoires in COVID-19. The clonotype comes from a woman older than 75 with acute or convalescent COVID-19. The gene calls are TRBV25-1 and TRBJ2-1; 8 positions match TRBD2. Sample: peripheral blood. CDR3 sequence reads: CASSVGPSGGSYNEQFF. The CDR3, as DNA: TGTGCCAGCAGTGTCGGACCGTCGGGAGGGTCCTACAATGAGCAGTTCTTC.